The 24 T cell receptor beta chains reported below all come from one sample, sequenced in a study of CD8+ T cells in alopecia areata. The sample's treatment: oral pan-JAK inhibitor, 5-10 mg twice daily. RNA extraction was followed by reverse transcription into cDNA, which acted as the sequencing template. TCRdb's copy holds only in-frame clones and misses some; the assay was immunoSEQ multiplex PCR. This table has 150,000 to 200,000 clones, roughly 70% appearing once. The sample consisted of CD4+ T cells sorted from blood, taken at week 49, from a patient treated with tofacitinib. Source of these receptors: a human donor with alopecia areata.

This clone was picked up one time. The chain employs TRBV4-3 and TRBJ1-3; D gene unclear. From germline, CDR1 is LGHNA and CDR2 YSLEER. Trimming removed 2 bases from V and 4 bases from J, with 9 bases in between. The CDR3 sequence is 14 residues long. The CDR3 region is CASSQTARGNTIYF. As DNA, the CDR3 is TGCGCCAGCAGCCAAACAGCAAGGGGAAACACCATATATTTT.

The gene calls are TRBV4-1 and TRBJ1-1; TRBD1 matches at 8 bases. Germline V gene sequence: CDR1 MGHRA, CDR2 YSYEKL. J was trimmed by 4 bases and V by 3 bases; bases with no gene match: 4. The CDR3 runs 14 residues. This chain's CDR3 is CASSQMGQVTEAFF. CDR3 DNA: TGCGCCAGCAGCCAGATGGGACAGGTCACTGAAGCTTTCTTT.

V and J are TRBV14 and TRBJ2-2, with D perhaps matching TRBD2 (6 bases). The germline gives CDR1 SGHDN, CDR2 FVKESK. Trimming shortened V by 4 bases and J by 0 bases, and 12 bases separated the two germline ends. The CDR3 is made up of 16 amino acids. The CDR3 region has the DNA TGTGCCAGCAGCCCCGTGGGCGGGGCGAACACCGGGGAGCTGTTTTTT. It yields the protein CASSPVGGANTGELFF. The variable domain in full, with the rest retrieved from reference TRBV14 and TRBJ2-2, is EAGVTQFPSHSVIEKGQTVTLRCDPISGHDNLYWYRRVMGKEIKFLLHFVKESKQDESGMPNNRFLAERTGGTYSTLKVQPAELEDSGVYFCASSPVGGANTGELFFGEGSRLTVL.

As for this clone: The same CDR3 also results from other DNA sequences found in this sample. This CDR3 is CASSFGGSYEQYF. In DNA form, the CDR3 reads TGTGCCAGCAGCTTCGGAGGATCCTACGAGCAGTACTTC. The V gene is TRBV5-6, the J gene TRBJ2-7; maybe TRBD2 (5 bases). The CDR3 extends over 13 amino acids. V was shortened by 2 bases and J by 1 base, with 7 bases between the two germline ends. Germline CDR1 and CDR2: SGHDT and YYEEEE.

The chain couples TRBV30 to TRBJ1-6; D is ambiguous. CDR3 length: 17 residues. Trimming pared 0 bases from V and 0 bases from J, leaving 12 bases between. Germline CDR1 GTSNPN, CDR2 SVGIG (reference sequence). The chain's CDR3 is CAWSVYVQISYNSPLHF. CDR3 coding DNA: TGTGCCTGGAGTGTCTACGTACAGATCTCCTATAATTCACCCCTCCACTTT.

Here the CDR3 DNA reads TGTGCCAGCAGTCATGGGACTTTCCAAGAGACCCAGTACTTC. Translated: CASSHGTFQETQYF. This chain links TRBV27 with TRBJ2-5; possible D gene TRBD2, 6 bases. This CDR3 is built from 14 residues. The V end was cut by 5 bases, the J end by 1 base, with 11 bases between. Germline V gene data show CDR1 as MNHEY and CDR2 as SMNVEV (reference sequence).

The CDR3 here is CASSASLAGTDTQYF. CDR3 in DNA: TGTGCCAGCAGCGCCTCTCTAGCGGGCACAGATACGCAGTATTTT. V usage is TRBV7-9 and J usage is TRBJ2-3; 7 bases fit TRBD2. The trim removed 5 bases at V and 1 base at J, leaving 6 bases unmatched. The CDR3 extends over 15 amino acids. The germline CDR1 and CDR2 sequences are SEHNR and FQNEAQ (reference sequence).

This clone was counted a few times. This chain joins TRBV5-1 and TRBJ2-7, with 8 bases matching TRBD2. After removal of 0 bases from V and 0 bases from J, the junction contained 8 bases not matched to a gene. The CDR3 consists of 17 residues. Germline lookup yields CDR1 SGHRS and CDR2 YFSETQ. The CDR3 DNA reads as TGCGCCAGCAGCTTGGGGCGGCGGGGGGCGAACTCCTACGAGCAGTACTTC. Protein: CASSLGRRGANSYEQYF.

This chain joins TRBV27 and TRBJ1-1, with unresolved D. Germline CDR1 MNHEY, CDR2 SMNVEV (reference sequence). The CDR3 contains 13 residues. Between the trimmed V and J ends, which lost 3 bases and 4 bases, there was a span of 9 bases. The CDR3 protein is CASSFLESTEAFF. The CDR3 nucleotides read TGTGCCAGCAGTTTTCTCGAATCCACTGAAGCTTTCTTT.

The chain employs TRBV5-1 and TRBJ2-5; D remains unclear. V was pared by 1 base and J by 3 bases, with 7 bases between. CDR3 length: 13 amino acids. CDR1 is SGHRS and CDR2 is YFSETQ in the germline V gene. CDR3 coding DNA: TGCGCCAGCAGCTTGTCGTGGAAAGAGACCCAGTACTTC. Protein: CASSLSWKETQYF. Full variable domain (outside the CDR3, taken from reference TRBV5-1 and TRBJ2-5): KAGVTQTPRYLIKTRGQQVTLSCSPISGHRSVSWYQQTPGQGLQFLFEYFSETQRNKGNFPGRFSGRQFSNSRSEMNVSTLELGDSALYLCASSLSWKETQYFGPGTRLLVL.

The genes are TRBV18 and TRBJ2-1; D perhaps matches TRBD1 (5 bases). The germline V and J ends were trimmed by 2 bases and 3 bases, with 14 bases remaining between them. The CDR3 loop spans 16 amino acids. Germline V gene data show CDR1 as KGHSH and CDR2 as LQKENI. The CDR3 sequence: CASSPSRQRVYNEQFF. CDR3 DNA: TGTGCCAGCTCACCATCCCGACAGCGAGTCTACAATGAGCAGTTCTTC.

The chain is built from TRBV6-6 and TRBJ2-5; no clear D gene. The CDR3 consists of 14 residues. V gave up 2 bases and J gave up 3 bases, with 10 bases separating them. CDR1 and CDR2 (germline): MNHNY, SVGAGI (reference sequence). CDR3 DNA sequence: TGTGCCAGCAGTTACGGTCCTAGTAAAGAGACCCAGTACTTC. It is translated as CASSYGPSKETQYF.

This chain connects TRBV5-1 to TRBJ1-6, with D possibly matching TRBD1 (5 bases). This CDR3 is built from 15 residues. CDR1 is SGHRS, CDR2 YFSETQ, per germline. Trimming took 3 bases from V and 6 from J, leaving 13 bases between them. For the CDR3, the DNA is TGCGCCAGCAGCTCATCACAGGTCTCTAATTCACCCCTCCACTTT. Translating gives CASSSSQVSNSPLHF.

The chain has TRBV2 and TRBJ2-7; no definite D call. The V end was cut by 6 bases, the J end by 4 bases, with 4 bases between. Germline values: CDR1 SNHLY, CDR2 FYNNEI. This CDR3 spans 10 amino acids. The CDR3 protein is CASSRYEQYF. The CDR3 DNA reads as TGTGCCAGCAGCAGATACGAGCAGTACTTC.

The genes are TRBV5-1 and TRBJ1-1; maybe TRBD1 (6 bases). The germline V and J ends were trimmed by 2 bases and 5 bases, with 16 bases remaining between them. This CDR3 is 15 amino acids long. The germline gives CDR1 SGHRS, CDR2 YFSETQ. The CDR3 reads CASSLQGERGTEAFF. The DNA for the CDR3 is TGCGCCAGCAGCTTACAGGGCGAAAGAGGAACTGAAGCTTTCTTT. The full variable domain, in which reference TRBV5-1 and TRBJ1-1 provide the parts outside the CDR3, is KAGVTQTPRYLIKTRGQQVTLSCSPISGHRSVSWYQQTPGQGLQFLFEYFSETQRNKGNFPGRFSGRQFSNSRSEMNVSTLELGDSALYLCASSLQGERGTEAFFGQGTRLTVV.

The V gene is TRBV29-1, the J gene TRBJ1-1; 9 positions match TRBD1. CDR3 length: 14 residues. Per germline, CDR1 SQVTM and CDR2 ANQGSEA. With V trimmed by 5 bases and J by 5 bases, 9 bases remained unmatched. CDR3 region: CSVKVTGGGTEAFF. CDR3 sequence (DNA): TGCAGCGTTAAGGTGACAGGGGGAGGTACTGAAGCTTTCTTT.

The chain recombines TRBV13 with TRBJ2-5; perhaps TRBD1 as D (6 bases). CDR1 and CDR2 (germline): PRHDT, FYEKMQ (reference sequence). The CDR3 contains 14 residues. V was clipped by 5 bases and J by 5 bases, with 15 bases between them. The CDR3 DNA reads TGTGCCAGCAGCCTAGACCACAGGGCTGAGACCCAGTACTTC. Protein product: CASSLDHRAETQYF.

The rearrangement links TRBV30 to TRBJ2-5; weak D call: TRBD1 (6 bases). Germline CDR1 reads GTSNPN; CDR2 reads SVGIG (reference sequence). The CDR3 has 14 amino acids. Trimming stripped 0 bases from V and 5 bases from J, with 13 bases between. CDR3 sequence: CAWSVQGLWETQYF. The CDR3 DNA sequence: TGTGCCTGGAGTGTCCAGGGGTTATGGGAGACCCAGTACTTC.

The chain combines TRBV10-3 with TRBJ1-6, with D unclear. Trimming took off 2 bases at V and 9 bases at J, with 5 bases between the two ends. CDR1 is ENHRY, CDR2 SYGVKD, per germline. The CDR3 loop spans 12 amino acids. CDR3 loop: CAISEGPSPLHF. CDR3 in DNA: TGTGCCATCAGTGAGGGACCTTCACCCCTCCACTTT.

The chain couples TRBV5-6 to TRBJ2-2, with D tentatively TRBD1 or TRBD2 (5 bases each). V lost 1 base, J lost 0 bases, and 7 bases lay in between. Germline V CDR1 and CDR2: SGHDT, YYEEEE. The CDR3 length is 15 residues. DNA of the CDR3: TGTGCCAGCAGCTTGACGGGACCGAACACCGGGGAGCTGTTTTTT. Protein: CASSLTGPNTGELFF.

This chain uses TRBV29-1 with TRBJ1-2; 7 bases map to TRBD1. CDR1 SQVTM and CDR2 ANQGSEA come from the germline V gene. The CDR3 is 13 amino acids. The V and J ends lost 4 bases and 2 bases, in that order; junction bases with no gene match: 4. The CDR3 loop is CSVGGQANYGYTF. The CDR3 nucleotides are TGCAGCGTTGGTGGACAGGCGAACTATGGCTACACCTTC.

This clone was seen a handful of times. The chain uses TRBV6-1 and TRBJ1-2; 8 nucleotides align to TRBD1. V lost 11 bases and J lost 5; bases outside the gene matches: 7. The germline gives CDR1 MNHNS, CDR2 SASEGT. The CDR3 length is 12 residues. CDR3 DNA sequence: TGTGCCGGTACCGGGACAGGATATGGCTACACCTTC. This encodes CAGTGTGYGYTF.

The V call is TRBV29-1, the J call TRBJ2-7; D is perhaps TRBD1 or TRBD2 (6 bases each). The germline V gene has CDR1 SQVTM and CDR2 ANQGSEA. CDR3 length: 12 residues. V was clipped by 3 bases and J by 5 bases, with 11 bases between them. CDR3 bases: TGCAGCGTTGACAGGGGAGGCGACGAGCAGTACTTC. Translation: CSVDRGGDEQYF.

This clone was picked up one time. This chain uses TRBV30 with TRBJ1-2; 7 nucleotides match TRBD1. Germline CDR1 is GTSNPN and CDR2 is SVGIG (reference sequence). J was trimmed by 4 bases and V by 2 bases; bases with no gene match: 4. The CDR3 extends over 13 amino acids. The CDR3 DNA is TGTGCCTGGAGTCGACAGGGAGGCTATGGCTACACCTTC. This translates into CAWSRQGGYGYTF.